A selection of T cell receptor beta chains follows, all from one sample in a study of shared clonotypes between healthy human individuals. The repertoire was sequenced with immunoSEQ multiplex PCR; TCRdb's copy has only in-frame clones and lacks some. The sample shows about 480,000 clones, around 74% of them seen only once. Sequenced material: PBMCs. The source is a middle-aged woman in good health. Some clones in this sample may be carry-over from other donors' samples. The CDR3 runs from the conserved cysteine through the conserved F or W. A D gene is named only where the DNA matches it firmly. Clone sizes are given selectively: once, few, many, or a class where the clone is expanded.

TRBV18	TRBD1	NA	TRBJ2-1	TGTGCCAGCTCACCACCGGGGTCGGACAGGGGGAATGAGCAGTTCTTC	CASSPPGSDRGNEQFF
TRBV27	TRBD2	NA	TRBJ2-1	TGTGCCAGCAGTTTATCTAGCGGGAGTTCCTACAATGAGCAGTTCTTC	CASSLSSGSSYNEQFF
TRBV5-1	NA	NA	TRBJ1-3	TGCGCCAGCAGCTTGGCTGGTCCGGGAAACACCATATATTTT	CASSLAGPGNTIYF
TRBV18	NA	NA	TRBJ1-2	TGTGCCAGCTCACGCGGTATACCCGGGACGGACCCAGCTAACTATGGCTACACCTTC	CASSRGIPGTDPANYGYTF
TRBV13	TRBD1	many	TRBJ2-5	TGTGCCAGCAGCTTAATCGGGACAGCCCAGTACTTC	CASSLIGTAQYF
TRBV7-9	NA	once	TRBJ1-4	TGTGCCAGCAGCTACAGGGTCGAAAAACTGTTTTTT	CASSYRVEKLFF
TRBV18	TRBD1	few	TRBJ2-7	TGTGCCAGCTCACTCATGGACAGGGGCGAGCAGTACTTC	CASSLMDRGEQYF
TRBV6-4	TRBD2	many	TRBJ2-5	TGTGCCAGCAGTGACGGCGGGAGTCGTAAGACCCAGTACTTC	CASSDGGSRKTQYF
TRBV11-2	NA	NA	TRBJ2-5	TGTGCCAGCAGCCCCCCGGTGACCCTCGGGGAGACCCAGTACTTC	CASSPPVTLGETQYF
TRBV20-1	NA	once	TRBJ2-7	TGCAGTGCTAGAACCTCCTACGAGCAGTACTTC	CSARTSYEQYF
TRBV30	NA	NA	TRBJ1-1	TGTGCCTGGAGTGTGGGGCTGAACACTGAAGCTTTCTTT	CAWSVGLNTEAFF
TRBV30	TRBD1	NA	TRBJ1-2	TGTGCCTGGAGAGACAGGGGGGGAAACTATGGCTACACCTTC	CAWRDRGGNYGYTF
TRBV9	TRBD1	NA	TRBJ2-2	TGTGCCAGCAGCCCGGGACAGGGGGGCACCGGGGAGCTGTTTTTT	CASSPGQGGTGELFF
TRBV2	NA	once	TRBJ2-2	TGTGCCAGCAGTGAAGATTACACCGGGGAGCTGTTTTTT	CASSEDYTGELFF
TRBV15	TRBD2	NA	TRBJ2-5	TGTGCCACCTGGGGGGGTCGGTGGACTTCTCAAGAGACCCAGTACTTC	CATWGGRWTSQETQYF
TRBV28	NA	NA	TRBJ1-1	TGTGCCAGCAGCAGACAGTGGGGGGTCGAAGCTTTCTTT	CASSRQWGVEAFF
TRBV5-1	NA	NA	TRBJ1-3	TGCGCCAGCAGCTTGGCGGGCGGCTCTGGAAACACCATATATTTT	CASSLAGGSGNTIYF
TRBV29-1	NA	NA	TRBJ2-3	TGCAGCGTTGAAGGTGGGGCCGGCCGGGGGGATACGCAGTATTTT	CSVEGGAGRGDTQYF
TRBV4-1	NA	NA	TRBJ2-1	TGCGCCAGCAGCCAAGTCTCCCGCGAATACAATGAGCAGTTCTTC	CASSQVSREYNEQFF
TRBV15	NA	NA	TRBJ1-1	TGTGCCACCAGCAGAGATCCACGGGGCGGCACTGAAGCTTTCTTT	CATSRDPRGGTEAFF
TRBV28	NA	NA	TRBJ1-1	TGTGCCAGCAGCCCGCTCGGAGATTCGGCTGAAGCTTTCTTT	CASSPLGDSAEAFF
TRBV5-1	NA	NA	TRBJ1-1	TGCGCCAGCAGCTTGGAGAGTCCTGGAGGTTTCTTT	CASSLESPGGFF
TRBV7-2	NA	many	TRBJ2-7	TGTGCCAGCAGCTTCGACCCTACTAGTTCCTACGAGCAGTACTTC	CASSFDPTSSYEQYF
TRBV11-1	TRBD1	NA	TRBJ2-1	TGTGCCAGCAGCACCCAGACAGGGCCAGCCTCCTCTGGTGAGCAGTTCTTC	CASSTQTGPASSGEQFF
TRBV11-2	NA	NA	TRBJ2-3	TGTGCCAGCAGCACCCGAGGTCCAGGGAGCACAGATACGCAGTATTTT	CASSTRGPGSTDTQYF
TRBV5-5	TRBD2	NA	TRBJ2-3	TGTGCCAGCACCCGGGGGCGGGAGGCAGATACGCAGTATTTT	CASTRGREADTQYF
TRBV29-1	NA	many	TRBJ2-1	TGCAGCGTTTGCAAGGGAACCGTTATCGATGAGCAGTTCTTC	CSVCKGTVIDEQFF
TRBV6-6	NA	NA	TRBJ1-2	TGTGCCAGCAGTCCATGGGGTGGGGGAGCTAACTATGGCTACACCTTC	CASSPWGGGANYGYTF
TRBV5-1	TRBD1	NA	TRBJ2-5	TGCGCCAGCAGCTTGGTACAGGGGGCGCGGGAGACCCAGTACTTC	CASSLVQGARETQYF
TRBV10-3	TRBD2	NA	TRBJ2-3	TGTGCCATCAGGGAGTCACTAGCGGGAGGGATAAGTACGCAGTATTTT	CAIRESLAGGISTQYF
TRBV28	NA	NA	TRBJ2-7	TGTGCCAGCAGTTTAGTAGGGGATTACGAGCAGTACTTC	CASSLVGDYEQYF
TRBV28	NA	NA	TRBJ2-5	TGTGCCAGCAGGGAAGGGGTGAGGGGTGAGACCCAGTACTTC	CASREGVRGETQYF
TRBV4-3	NA	NA	TRBJ2-5	TGCGCCAGCAGCCAAGTGGCACAGACTAAAGAGACCCAGTACTTC	CASSQVAQTKETQYF